Each of the 32 T cell receptor beta chains below was sequenced from the same sample in a study of T cells after yellow fever vaccination. TCRdb re-called the 5' RACE reads with MiXCR, one entry per CDR3 protein. The sample lists roughly 120,000 distinct CDR3 sequences; approximately 8.4% were seen once. The input for sequencing was CD8+ T cells sorted from PBMCs, taken 45 days after the yellow fever booster vaccination. These receptor sequences come from a man aged 30 to 45 who received the YFV17D yellow fever vaccine.

There are many counts of this clonotype. The genes are TRBV6-1 and TRBJ2-1; no firm D call. V was pared by 7 bases and J by 0 bases, with 13 bases between. The CDR3 contains 15 residues. CDR1 and CDR2 from the germline V gene are MNHNS and SASEGT. The CDR3 DNA is TGTGCCAGCATACCCATCTGGAGCTCCTACAATGAGCAGTTCTTC. Protein sequence: CASIPIWSSYNEQFF.

This clonotype was observed many times. The rearrangement uses TRBV6-2 or TRBV6-3 and TRBJ2-1; 7 bases align to TRBD1. The CDR3 length is 15 residues. V was clipped by 6 bases and J by 2 bases; unmatched bases: 7. CDR1 is MNHEY and CDR2 is SVGEGT in the germline V gene. The CDR3 DNA follows: TGTGCCAGCAGCCCCGGACAGGCCACCTACAATGAGCAGTTCTTC. It yields the protein CASSPGQATYNEQFF.

The chain is built from TRBV24-1 and TRBJ2-3; 7 bases agree with TRBD1. J gave up 4 bases and V 4 bases, and 4 bases lay outside the gene matches. There are 14 residues in the CDR3. Germline V gene data show CDR1 as KGHDR and CDR2 as SFDVKD. CDR3 amino acids: CATSELTGSDTQYF. In nucleotides, the CDR3 is TGTGCCACCAGTGAGTTGACAGGGTCAGATACGCAGTATTTT.

The rearrangement links TRBV10-3 to TRBJ1-2; D gene uncertain. This CDR3 is built from 16 residues. Germline V gene sequence: CDR1 ENHRY, CDR2 SYGVKD. V was shortened by 2 bases and J by 2 bases, with 15 bases between the two germline ends. The CDR3 loop reads CAISEPTSAQNYGYTF. The DNA for the CDR3 is TGTGCCATCAGTGAGCCAACCTCGGCACAGAACTATGGCTACACCTTC.

This clonotype occurred a few times. V and J are TRBV6-1 and TRBJ2-1; D not certain. The germline gives CDR1 MNHNS, CDR2 SASEGT. The CDR3 is made up of 13 amino acids. Trimming removed 4 bases at V and 5 bases at J, with 9 bases between. CDR3 nucleotide sequence: TGTGCCAGCAGTGTCTGGCTCCACAATGAGCAGTTCTTC. Protein sequence: CASSVWLHNEQFF.

This clonotype has a count of ten or more. The chain recombines TRBV7-2 with TRBJ2-7; 7 bases match TRBD1. V shed 7 bases and J 0 bases; nucleotides not matched to a gene: 3. The germline gives CDR1 SGHTA, CDR2 FQGNSA. The length of the CDR3 is 13 residues. The CDR3 sequence is CASKGTVSYEQYF. The CDR3, as DNA: TGTGCCAGCAAGGGGACAGTCTCCTACGAGCAGTACTTC.

There are many counts of this clonotype. This chain connects TRBV6-1 to TRBJ2-1; TRBD2 matches 10 bases. Losses at the gene ends were 1 base for V and 4 bases for J; bases not matched to a gene: 10. Per germline, CDR1 MNHNS and CDR2 SASEGT. The CDR3 is 18 amino acids. In DNA, the CDR3 is TGTGCCAGCAGTGAAGGACTAGCGGGTCCTTACGAGTACAATGAGCAGTTCTTC. Encoded protein: CASSEGLAGPYEYNEQFF.

This clonotype was observed at least ten times. This rearrangement joins TRBV7-8 to TRBJ1-5; D is undetermined. This CDR3 region has 16 residues. V was shortened by 5 bases and J by 1 base, with 15 bases between the two germline ends. Germline V gene data show CDR1 as SGHVS and CDR2 as FQNEAQ. CDR3 nucleotides: TGTGCCAGCAGCGCCTCAATAGGAGGGAGCAATCAGCCCCAGCATTTT. It codes for CASSASIGGSNQPQHF.

CDR3: CASSSATARGDTQYF. The CDR3 region has the DNA TGTGCCAGCAGCTCGGCAACAGCCCGCGGGGATACGCAGTATTTT. The chain has TRBV7-9 and TRBJ2-3; possible D gene TRBD2, 5 bases. Trimming cost V 4 bases and J 6 bases, with 17 bases left between them. Germline-derived CDR1 and CDR2 are SEHNR and FQNEAQ (reference sequence). The CDR3 runs 15 residues.

This clonotype occurred a few times. This chain uses TRBV7-9 with TRBJ2-3, with 8 nucleotides matching TRBD2. From germline, CDR1 is SEHNR and CDR2 FQNEAQ (reference sequence). V gave up 5 bases and J gave up 1 base; unmatched junction bases: 8. The CDR3 contains 16 residues. The CDR3 nucleotides are TGTGCCAGCAGCCCACTAGCGGCCTCCCGCACAGATACGCAGTATTTT. It is translated as CASSPLAASRTDTQYF.

This clonotype came up many times. The CDR3 here is CASSVSTAEWGETQYF. The DNA of the CDR3 is TGTGCCAGCAGCGTATCGACAGCTGAGTGGGGAGAGACCCAGTACTTC. The chain is built from TRBV9 and TRBJ2-5; D is possibly TRBD1 (5 bases). The CDR3 loop spans 16 amino acids. Germline CDR1 is SGDLS and CDR2 is YYNGEE. V shed 1 base and J shed 4 bases, with 17 bases lying between them.

The V and J genes are TRBV5-1 and TRBJ2-5; 7 bases map to TRBD2. This CDR3 spans 14 amino acids. Germline-derived CDR1 and CDR2 are SGHRS and YFSETQ. V trimming: 3 bases; J trimming: 0 bases; junction bases outside the gene matches: 2. The CDR3 reads CASSWLADQETQYF. The DNA of the CDR3 is TGCGCCAGCAGCTGGCTAGCGGACCAAGAGACCCAGTACTTC.

This clonotype was seen many times. The chain uses TRBV6-1 and TRBJ2-1; tentatively, D is TRBD1 or TRBD2 (5 bases each). Germline values: CDR1 MNHNS, CDR2 SASEGT. The CDR3 loop spans 15 amino acids. The V and J ends lost 5 bases and 3 bases respectively, with 14 bases between them. The chain's CDR3 is CASSTTGTHYNEQFF. For the CDR3, the DNA is TGTGCCAGCAGTACGACCGGGACCCACTACAATGAGCAGTTCTTC.

This clonotype showed up many times. The J gene is TRBJ2-7, the V gene TRBV29-1; 9 nucleotides align to TRBD2. The germline gives CDR1 SQVTM, CDR2 ANQGSEA. With V trimmed by 5 bases and J by 1 base, 3 bases remained unmatched. This CDR3 is 13 amino acids long. The CDR3 loop is CSVLSGSSYEQYF. CDR3 sequence (DNA): TGCAGCGTTCTTAGCGGGAGTTCCTACGAGCAGTACTTC.

The chain combines TRBV12-3 or TRBV12-4 with TRBJ2-3; TRBD2 matches 8 bases. CDR3 length: 15 amino acids. The ends lost 5 bases at V and 3 bases at J; junction bases unmatched: 7. The CDR3 DNA follows: TGTGCCAGCAGTCCATTAGCGGGACCGACAGATACGCAGTATTTT. The encoded protein is CASSPLAGPTDTQYF.

This clonotype has a count of ten or more. The chain combines TRBV5-8 with TRBJ2-7; 8 bases are a match to TRBD1. The trim removed 0 bases at V and 5 bases at J, leaving 4 bases unmatched. The V gene's germline CDR1 is SGHTS and CDR2 YDEGEE. CDR3 length equals 14 residues. CDR3 sequence: CASSLGDRPHEQYF. CDR3 DNA sequence: TGTGCCAGCAGCTTGGGGGACAGGCCCCACGAGCAGTACTTC.

This clonotype was detected ten times or more. The rearrangement uses TRBV15 and TRBJ2-5; no clear D. V lost 0 bases and J lost 1, with 12 bases in between. Germline V gives CDR1 LNHNV, CDR2 YYDKDF (reference sequence). The CDR3 runs to 16 residues. CDR3 in DNA: TGTGCCACCAGCAGAGATCAAGTGGGCACCCAAGAGACCCAGTACTTC. It yields the protein CATSRDQVGTQETQYF. Combining the CDR3 with reference TRBV15 and TRBJ2-5 gives the whole variable domain DAMVIQNPRYQVTQFGKPVTLSCSQTLNHNVMYWYQQKSSQAPKLLFHYYDKDFNNEADTPDNFQSRRPNTSFCFLDIRSPGLGDTAMYLCATSRDQVGTQETQYFGPGTRLLVL.

This clonotype appeared a few times. V and J are TRBV29-1 and TRBJ1-1; TRBD1 is a possible D gene (5 bases). CDR3 length equals 12 residues. The V and J ends lost 6 bases and 6 bases respectively, with 14 bases between them. Germline V gene lookup returns CDR1 SQVTM and CDR2 ANQGSEA. The DNA for the CDR3 is TGCAGCGTCGGACACCTGCGCCCTGAAGCTTTCTTT. This gives the protein CSVGHLRPEAFF.

This clonotype was detected ten times or more. This chain joins TRBV7-9 and TRBJ2-1, with 10 bases fitting TRBD2. The CDR3 length is 17 residues. Germline values: CDR1 SEHNR, CDR2 FQNEAQ (reference sequence). V gave up 5 bases and J gave up 2 bases; unmatched junction bases: 9. CDR3 nucleotide sequence: TGTGCCAGCAGCCCTATGCTAAGCGGGAGGGCCTACAATGAGCAGTTCTTC. This encodes CASSPMLSGRAYNEQFF.

This clonotype was seen repeatedly, ten times or more. CDR3 nucleotide sequence: TGTGCCAGCAGCTACCCCGGCTTGACTACAGATACGCAGTATTTT. It specifies CASSYPGLTTDTQYF. V and J are TRBV12-3 or TRBV12-4 and TRBJ2-3; D call uncertain. The CDR3 length is 15 residues. Trimming shortened V by 6 bases and J by 3 bases, and 16 bases separated the two germline ends.

V is TRBV4-3 and J is TRBJ2-2; TRBD2 matches at 9 bases. CDR1 is LGHNA, CDR2 YSLEER, per germline. The CDR3 extends over 18 amino acids. V was clipped by 0 bases and J by 5 bases; unmatched bases: 10. The CDR3 loop reads CASSQEGGSSGITGELFF. CDR3 nucleotides: TGCGCCAGCAGCCAAGAGGGGGGGTCTAGCGGGATTACCGGGGAGCTGTTTTTT.

The chain uses TRBV24-1 and TRBJ2-1; 8 bases line up with TRBD1. Germline V gene lookup returns CDR1 KGHDR and CDR2 SFDVKD. The CDR3 sequence is 12 residues long. J lost 4 bases, V lost 10 bases, and 2 bases had no gene match. DNA for the CDR3: TGTGCCACGGACAGGGAATACAATGAGCAGTTCTTC. As protein: CATDREYNEQFF.

Only a few counts were recorded for this clonotype. The rearrangement uses TRBV29-1 and TRBJ1-1; D remains unclear. Trimming cost V 0 bases and J 2 bases, with 10 bases left between them. Germline assignment: CDR1 SQVTM and CDR2 ANQGSEA. The CDR3 totals 14 residues. Here the CDR3 reads CSVEDQKGNTEAFF. In DNA form, the CDR3 reads TGCAGCGTTGAAGATCAGAAGGGAAACACTGAAGCTTTCTTT. Combining the CDR3 with reference TRBV29-1 and TRBJ1-1 gives the whole variable domain SAVISQKPSRDICQRGTSLTIQCQVDSQVTMMFWYRQQPGQSLTLIATANQGSEATYESGFVIDKFPISRPNLTFSTLTVSNMSPEDSSIYLCSVEDQKGNTEAFFGQGTRLTVV.

This clonotype has at least ten counts. The CDR3 protein is CASSYPGIEVMNTEAFF. The DNA for the CDR3 is TGTGCCAGCAGTTATCCGGGGATCGAGGTAATGAACACTGAAGCTTTCTTT. The chain recombines TRBV6-2 or TRBV6-3 with TRBJ1-1, with D uncertain. Germline V gene lookup returns CDR1 MNHEY and CDR2 SVGEGT. Deletions cut 3 bases from V and 0 bases from J, with 17 bases between. The CDR3 spans 17 residues.

There are many counts of this clonotype. V is TRBV10-3 and J is TRBJ2-3; 9 nucleotides match TRBD1. Germline CDR1 reads ENHRY; CDR2 reads SYGVKD. The ends lost 9 bases at V and 4 bases at J; junction bases unmatched: 5. The CDR3 is 13 residues long. The CDR3 bases are TGTGCCATTGGACAGGGGATTGCAGATACGCAGTATTTT. Encoded protein: CAIGQGIADTQYF.

This clonotype has a count of ten or more. The rearrangement links TRBV6-1 to TRBJ2-3; 7 positions agree with TRBD2. This CDR3 has 15 residues. After removal of 8 bases from V and 3 bases from J, the junction contained 11 bases not matched to a gene. Looked up from germline, CDR1 is MNHNS and CDR2 is SASEGT. CDR3 protein: CASAAGAVATDTQYF. CDR3 coding DNA: TGTGCCAGCGCTGCGGGAGCGGTAGCGACAGATACGCAGTATTTT.

The sample holds many counts of this clonotype. The gene calls are TRBV6-5 and TRBJ2-1; tentatively, D is TRBD1 (5 bases). The germline gives CDR1 MNHEY, CDR2 SVGAGI. The length of the CDR3 is 14 residues. The V end was cut by 4 bases, the J end by 2 bases, with 9 bases between. The CDR3 sequence is CASSWTPAYNEQFF. Here the CDR3 DNA reads TGTGCCAGCAGTTGGACACCAGCCTACAATGAGCAGTTCTTC.

The rearrangement uses TRBV20-1 and TRBJ2-1; TRBD2 aligns across 13 bases. Germline assignment: CDR1 DFQATT and CDR2 SNEGSKA (reference sequence). The CDR3 sequence is 13 residues long. CDR3 residues: CIWGLAGLHEQFF. The CDR3 DNA reads as TGCATCTGGGGACTAGCGGGACTCCATGAGCAGTTCTTC.

This clonotype has at least ten counts. The chain employs TRBV20-1 and TRBJ2-1; TRBD2 matches at 13 bases. Germline CDR1 and CDR2: DFQATT and SNEGSKA (reference sequence). The junction had 6 bases not matched to a gene; V was cut back by 0 bases and J by 13 bases. The CDR3 is 14 residues long. In DNA, the CDR3 is TGCAGTGCTAGAGACTGGACTAGCGGGGGCCCCCAGTTCTTC. Translation: CSARDWTSGGPQFF.

This clonotype was recorded many times. This CDR3 reads CASSPRNSGEQYF. CDR3 sequence (DNA): TGTGCCAGCAGCCCCCGCAATTCGGGCGAGCAGTACTTC. The chain joins TRBV9 to TRBJ2-7; D is unclear. V was clipped by 4 bases and J by 6 bases, with 14 bases between them. The CDR3 has 13 residues. The germline CDR1 and CDR2 sequences are SGDLS and YYNGEE. The variable domain in full, completed from reference TRBV9 and TRBJ2-7, reads DSGVTQTPKHLITATGQRVTLRCSPRSGDLSVYWYQQSLDQGLQFLIQYYNGEERAKGNILERFSAQQFPDLHSELNLSSLELGDSALYFCASSPRNSGEQYFGPGTRLTVT.

The table lists this clonotype with many counts. The rearrangement joins TRBV5-1 to TRBJ2-1, with 12 bases identical to TRBD2. With V trimmed by 3 bases and J by 5 bases, 0 bases remained unmatched. CDR3 length equals 14 residues. Germline lookup yields CDR1 SGHRS and CDR2 YFSETQ. In DNA, the CDR3 is TGCGCCAGCAGCTGGACTAGCGGGAACAATGAGCAGTTCTTC. This translates into CASSWTSGNNEQFF.

This clonotype was observed at least ten times. This rearrangement joins TRBV29-1 to TRBJ2-3; D gene ambiguous. This CDR3 comprises 14 residues. The ends were cut back, 1 base at V and 0 bases at J, with 8 bases in the middle. The V gene's germline CDR1 is SQVTM and CDR2 ANQGSEA. The CDR3 DNA sequence: TGCAGCGTTGAAGCTTCGTTTAGCACAGATACGCAGTATTTT. Protein product: CSVEASFSTDTQYF.